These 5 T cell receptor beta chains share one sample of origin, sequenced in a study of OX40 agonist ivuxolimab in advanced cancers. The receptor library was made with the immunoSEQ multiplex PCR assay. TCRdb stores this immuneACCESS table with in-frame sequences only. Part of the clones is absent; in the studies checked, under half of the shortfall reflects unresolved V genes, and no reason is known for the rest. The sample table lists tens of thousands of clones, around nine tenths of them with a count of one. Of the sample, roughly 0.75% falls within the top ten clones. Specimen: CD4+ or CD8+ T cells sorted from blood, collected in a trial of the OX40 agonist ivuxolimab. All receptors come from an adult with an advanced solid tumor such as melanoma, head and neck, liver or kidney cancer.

This chain's CDR3 is CASSNLGLAGGGEQFF. The CDR3 DNA reads TGCGCCAGCAGCAACCTGGGACTAGCGGGAGGTGGTGAGCAGTTCTTC. The rearrangement links TRBV4-1 to TRBJ2-1, with TRBD2 matching over 15 bases. The CDR3 extends over 16 amino acids. Losses at the gene ends were 5 bases for V and 9 bases for J; bases not matched to a gene: 8. CDR1 MGHRA and CDR2 YSYEKL come from the germline V gene.

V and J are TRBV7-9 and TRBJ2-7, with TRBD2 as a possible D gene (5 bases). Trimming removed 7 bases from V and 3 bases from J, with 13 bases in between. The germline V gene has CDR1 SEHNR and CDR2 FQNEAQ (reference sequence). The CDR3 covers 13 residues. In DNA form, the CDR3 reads TGTGCCAGCACCCAAGTCGGGAACTACGAGCAGTACTTC. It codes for CASTQVGNYEQYF.

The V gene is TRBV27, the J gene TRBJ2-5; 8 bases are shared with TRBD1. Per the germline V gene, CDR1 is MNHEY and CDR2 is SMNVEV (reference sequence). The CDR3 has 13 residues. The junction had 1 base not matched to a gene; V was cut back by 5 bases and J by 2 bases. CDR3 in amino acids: CASSRTGQETQYF. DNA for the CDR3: TGTGCCAGCAGTCGGACAGGGCAAGAGACCCAGTACTTC.

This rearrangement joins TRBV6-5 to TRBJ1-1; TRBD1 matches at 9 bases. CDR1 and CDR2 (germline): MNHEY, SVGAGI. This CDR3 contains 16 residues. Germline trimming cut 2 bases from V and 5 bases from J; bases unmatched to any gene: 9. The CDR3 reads CASSYTLTGGYTEAFF. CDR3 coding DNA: TGTGCCAGCAGTTACACCTTGACAGGGGGATATACTGAAGCTTTCTTT.

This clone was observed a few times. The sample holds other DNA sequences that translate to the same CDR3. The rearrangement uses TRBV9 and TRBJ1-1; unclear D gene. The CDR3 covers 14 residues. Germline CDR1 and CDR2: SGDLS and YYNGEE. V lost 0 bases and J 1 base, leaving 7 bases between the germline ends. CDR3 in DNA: TGTGCCAGCAGCGTAGTAGCAGGGAACACTGAAGCTTTCTTT. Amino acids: CASSVVAGNTEAFF.